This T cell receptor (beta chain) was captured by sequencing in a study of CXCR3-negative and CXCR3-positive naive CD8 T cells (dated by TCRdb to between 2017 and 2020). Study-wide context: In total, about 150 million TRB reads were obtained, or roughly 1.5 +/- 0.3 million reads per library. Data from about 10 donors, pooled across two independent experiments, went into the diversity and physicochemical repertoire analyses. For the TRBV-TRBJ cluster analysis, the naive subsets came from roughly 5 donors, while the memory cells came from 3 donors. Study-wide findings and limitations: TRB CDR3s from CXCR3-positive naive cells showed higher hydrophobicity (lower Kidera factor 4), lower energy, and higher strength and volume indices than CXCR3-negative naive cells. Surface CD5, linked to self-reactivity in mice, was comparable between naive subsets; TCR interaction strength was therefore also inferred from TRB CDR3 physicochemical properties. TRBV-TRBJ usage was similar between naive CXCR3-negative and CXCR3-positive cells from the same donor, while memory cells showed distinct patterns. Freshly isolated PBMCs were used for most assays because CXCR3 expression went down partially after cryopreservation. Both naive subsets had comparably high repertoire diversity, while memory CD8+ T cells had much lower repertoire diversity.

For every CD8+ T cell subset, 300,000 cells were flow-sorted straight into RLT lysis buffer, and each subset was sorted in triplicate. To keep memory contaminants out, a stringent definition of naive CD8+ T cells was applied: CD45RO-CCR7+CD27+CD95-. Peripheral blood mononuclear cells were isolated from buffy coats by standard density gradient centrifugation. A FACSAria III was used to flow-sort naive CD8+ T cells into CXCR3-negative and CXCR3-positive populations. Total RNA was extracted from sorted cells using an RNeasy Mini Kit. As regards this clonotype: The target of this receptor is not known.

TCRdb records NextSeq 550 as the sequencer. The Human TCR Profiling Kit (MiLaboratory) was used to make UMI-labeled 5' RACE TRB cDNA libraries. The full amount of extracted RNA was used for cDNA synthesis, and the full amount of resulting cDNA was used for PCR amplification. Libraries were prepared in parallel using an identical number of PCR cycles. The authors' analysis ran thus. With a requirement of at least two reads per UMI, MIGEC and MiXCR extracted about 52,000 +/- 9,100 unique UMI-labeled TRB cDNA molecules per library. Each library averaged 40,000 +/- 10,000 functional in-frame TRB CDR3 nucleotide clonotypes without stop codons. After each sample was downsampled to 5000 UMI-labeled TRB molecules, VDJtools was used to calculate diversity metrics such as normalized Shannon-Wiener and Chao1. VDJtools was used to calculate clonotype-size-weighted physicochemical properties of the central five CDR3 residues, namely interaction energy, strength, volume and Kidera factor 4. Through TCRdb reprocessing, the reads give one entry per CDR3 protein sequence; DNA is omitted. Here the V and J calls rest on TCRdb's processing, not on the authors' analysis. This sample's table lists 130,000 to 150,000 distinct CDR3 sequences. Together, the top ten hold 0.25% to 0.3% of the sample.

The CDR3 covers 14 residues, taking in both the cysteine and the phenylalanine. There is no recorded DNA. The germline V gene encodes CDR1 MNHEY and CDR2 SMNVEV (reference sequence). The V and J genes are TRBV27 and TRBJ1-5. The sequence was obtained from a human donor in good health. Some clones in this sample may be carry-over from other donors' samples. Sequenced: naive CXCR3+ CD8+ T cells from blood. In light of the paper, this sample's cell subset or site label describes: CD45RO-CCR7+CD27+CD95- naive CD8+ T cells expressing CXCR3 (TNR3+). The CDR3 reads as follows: CASSLVGSNQPQHF.